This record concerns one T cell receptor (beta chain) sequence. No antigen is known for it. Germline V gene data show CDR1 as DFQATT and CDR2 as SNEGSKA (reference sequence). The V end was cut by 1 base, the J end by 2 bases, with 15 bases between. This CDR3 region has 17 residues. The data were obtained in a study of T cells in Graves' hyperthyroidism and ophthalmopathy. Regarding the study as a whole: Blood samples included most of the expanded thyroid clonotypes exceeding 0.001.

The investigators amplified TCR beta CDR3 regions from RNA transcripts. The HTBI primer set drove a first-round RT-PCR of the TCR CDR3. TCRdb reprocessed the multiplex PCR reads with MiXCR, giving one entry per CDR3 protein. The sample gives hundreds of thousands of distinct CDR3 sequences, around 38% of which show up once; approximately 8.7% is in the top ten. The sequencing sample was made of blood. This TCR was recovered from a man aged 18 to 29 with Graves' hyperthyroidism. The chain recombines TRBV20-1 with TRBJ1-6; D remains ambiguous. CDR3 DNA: TGCAGTGCTAGAGCCCAGTACGCGGAGGCCTATAATTCACCCCTCCACTTT. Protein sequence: CSARAQYAEAYNSPLHF.